This paragraph reports one T cell receptor (beta chain). Its antigen is as yet unknown. Between the trimmed V and J ends, which lost 7 bases and 3 bases, there was a span of 18 bases. Per the germline V gene, CDR1 is PRHDT and CDR2 is FYEKMQ (reference sequence). The CDR3 is made up of 15 amino acids. The table came from immunoSEQ multiplex PCR; TCRdb's copy has only in-frame clones and leaves some out. Found here are about 110,000 clones, just over 90% of them singletons; the top ten hold around 0.73%. These data originate in a study of siplizumab effects on memory and regulatory T cells. Points from the study as a whole: The apparent diversity of naive T cells exceeded that of memory cells, and naive T cells seemed to make a major contribution to the alloresponse.

The origin of this receptor is a human donor in good health. Sequencing was carried out using Tregs sorted from blood. This chain links TRBV13 with TRBJ1-1; D is unresolved. CDR3 DNA sequence: TGTGCCAGCATCAAATACCCACAGTACGACACTGAAGCTTTCTTT. Encoded protein: CASIKYPQYDTEAFF.